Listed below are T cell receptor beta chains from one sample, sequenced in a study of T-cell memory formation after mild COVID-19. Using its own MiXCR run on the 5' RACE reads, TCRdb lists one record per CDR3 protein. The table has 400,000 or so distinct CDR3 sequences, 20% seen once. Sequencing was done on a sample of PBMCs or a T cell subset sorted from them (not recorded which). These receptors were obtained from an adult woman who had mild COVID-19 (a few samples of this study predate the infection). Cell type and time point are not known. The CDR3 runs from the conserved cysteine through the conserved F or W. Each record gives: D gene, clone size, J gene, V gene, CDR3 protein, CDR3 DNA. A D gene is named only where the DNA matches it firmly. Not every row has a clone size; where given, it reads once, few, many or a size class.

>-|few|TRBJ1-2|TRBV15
CATRNLPDSGYTF
TGTGCCACCAGGAACTTACCCGACAGTGGCTACACCTTC
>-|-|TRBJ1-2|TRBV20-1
CSAGGRNYGYTF
TGCAGTGCCGGGGGCAGGAACTATGGCTACACCTTC
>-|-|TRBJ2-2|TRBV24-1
CATSDPGTATGELFF
TGTGCCACCAGTGACCCCGGGACGGCCACCGGGGAGCTGTTTTTT
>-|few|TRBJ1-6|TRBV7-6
CASSRDRIGSPLHF
TGTGCCAGCAGCCGGGACCGTATAGGTTCACCCCTCCACTTT
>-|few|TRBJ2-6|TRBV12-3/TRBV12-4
CASGDLSSGANVLTF
TGTGCCAGTGGCGATCTTAGCTCTGGGGCCAACGTCCTGACTTTC
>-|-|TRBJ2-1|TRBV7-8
CASSWAWEGNNEQFF
TGTGCCAGCAGCTGGGCGTGGGAAGGGAACAATGAGCAGTTCTTC
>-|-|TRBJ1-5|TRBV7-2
CASSLAATGLRQPQHF
TGTGCCAGCAGCTTAGCTGCGACAGGTCTGAGGCAGCCCCAGCATTTT
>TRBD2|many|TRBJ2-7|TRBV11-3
CASSPPGLGAGVQYF
TGTGCCAGCAGCCCACCGGGACTAGGGGCCGGTGTGCAGTACTTC
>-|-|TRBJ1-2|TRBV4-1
CASSQDPGQNYGYTF
TGCGCCAGCAGCCAAGATCCAGGGCAGAACTATGGCTACACCTTC
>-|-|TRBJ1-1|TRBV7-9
CASSLMAGNTEAFF
TGTGCCAGCAGTCTAATGGCCGGTAACACTGAAGCTTTCTTT
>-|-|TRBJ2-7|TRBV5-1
CASSLRTGDYEQYF
TGCGCCAGCAGCTTACGGACGGGGGACTACGAGCAGTACTTC
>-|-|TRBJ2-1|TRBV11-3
CASSSRREGDNEQFF
TGTGCCAGCAGCTCCCGAAGAGAAGGTGACAATGAGCAGTTCTTC
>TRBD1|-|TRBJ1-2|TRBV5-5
CASDSRTGGGYGYTF
TGTGCCAGCGACTCCCGGACAGGGGGTGGCTATGGCTACACCTTC
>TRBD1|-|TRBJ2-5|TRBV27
CASGRDRAETQYF
TGTGCCAGCGGGAGAGACAGGGCTGAGACCCAGTACTTC
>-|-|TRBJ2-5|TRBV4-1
CASSQVDMLVFETQYF
TGCGCCAGCAGCCAAGTAGATATGCTAGTTTTTGAGACCCAGTACTTC
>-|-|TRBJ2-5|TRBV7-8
CASIRGRRNTQETQYF
TGTGCCAGCATAAGGGGCCGACGGAATACACAAGAGACCCAGTACTTC
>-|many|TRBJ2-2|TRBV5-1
CASREITAPGELFF
TGCGCCAGCCGCGAGATAACGGCTCCCGGGGAGCTGTTTTTT
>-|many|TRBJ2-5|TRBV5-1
CASSPAEQETQYF
TGCGCCAGCAGCCCGGCGGAGCAAGAGACCCAGTACTTC
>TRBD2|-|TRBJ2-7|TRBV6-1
CASSEGSGGYEQYF
TGTGCCAGCAGTGAAGGTAGCGGGGGGTACGAGCAGTACTTC
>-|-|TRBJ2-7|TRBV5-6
CASSLVSSRAYEQYF
TGTGCCAGCAGCTTGGTTTCCAGCCGCGCCTACGAGCAGTACTTC
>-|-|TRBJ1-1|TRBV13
CASSLGGRRTEAFF
TGTGCCAGCAGCTTAGGGGGGCGAAGGACTGAAGCTTTCTTT
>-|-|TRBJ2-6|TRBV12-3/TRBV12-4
CASSFDRRSLGANVLTF
TGTGCCAGCAGTTTTGACAGGAGGTCTCTGGGGGCCAACGTCCTGACTTTC
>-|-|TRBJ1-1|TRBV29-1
CSVEDRGGQTEAFF
TGCAGCGTTGAAGATCGGGGAGGGCAAACTGAAGCTTTCTTT
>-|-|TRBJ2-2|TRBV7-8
CASSTRAKISGAGELFF
TGTGCCAGCAGCACTCGGGCCAAGATTAGTGGCGCCGGGGAGCTGTTTTTT
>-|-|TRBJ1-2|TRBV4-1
CASSQDRNPVEGYTF
TGCGCCAGCAGCCAAGATAGGAACCCGGTCGAAGGCTACACCTTC
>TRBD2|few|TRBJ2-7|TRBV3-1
CASSRGTSSHEQYF
TGTGCCAGCAGCCGGGGGACTAGTAGTCACGAGCAGTACTTC
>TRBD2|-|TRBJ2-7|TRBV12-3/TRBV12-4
CASSPSGGPPYEQYF
TGTGCCAGCAGCCCTAGCGGGGGACCTCCCTACGAGCAGTACTTC
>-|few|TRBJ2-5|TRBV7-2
CASSLTARQETQYF
TGTGCCAGCAGTCTGACAGCCCGACAAGAGACCCAGTACTTC